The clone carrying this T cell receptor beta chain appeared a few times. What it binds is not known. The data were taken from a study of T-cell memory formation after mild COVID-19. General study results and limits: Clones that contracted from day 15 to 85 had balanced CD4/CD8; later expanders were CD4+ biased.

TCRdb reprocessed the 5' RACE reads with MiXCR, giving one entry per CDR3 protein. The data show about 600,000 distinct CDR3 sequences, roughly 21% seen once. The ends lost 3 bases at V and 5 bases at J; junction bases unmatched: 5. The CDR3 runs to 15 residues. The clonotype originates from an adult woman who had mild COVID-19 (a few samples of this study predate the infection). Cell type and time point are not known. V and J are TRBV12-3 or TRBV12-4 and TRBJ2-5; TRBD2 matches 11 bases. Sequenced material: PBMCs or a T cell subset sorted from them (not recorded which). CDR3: CASSFLAGGQETQYF. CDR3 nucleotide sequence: TGTGCCAGCAGTTTTTTAGCGGGGGGGCAGGAGACCCAGTACTTC.